This T cell receptor (beta chain) was found in a study of shared clonotypes between healthy human individuals. This clone has at least ten counts. Only in-frame clones appear in the TCRdb table, and some are missing; sequencing was by immunoSEQ multiplex PCR. The sample holds about 340,000 clones, over 70% seen once. The CDR3 is 14 amino acids. The V and J ends lost 3 bases and 3 bases respectively, with 11 bases between them. Germline loops: CDR1 SNHLY, CDR2 FYNNEI. Sequences were obtained from memory CD4+ T cells sorted from blood. Noted subset: CD45RA-negative fraction. V usage is TRBV2 and J usage is TRBJ1-2; a weak D match, TRBD1 (5 bases). The clonotype originates from a man aged 25 to 40 in good health. This CDR3 is CASSEDQGYYGYTF. In DNA, the CDR3 is TGTGCCAGCAGTGAGGATCAGGGTTACTATGGCTACACCTTC.